This paragraph covers one T cell receptor beta chain sequence. The germline gene is not matched at one end of the junction; a read error may be the cause. TCRdb fed the PCR reads into MiXCR, producing one record per CDR3 protein. The sample lists around 6,200 distinct CDR3 sequences; about 14% were seen once. This entry is derived from a study of tumor-infiltrating lymphocytes in oesophageal squamous cell carcinoma. Germline V gene sequence: CDR1 LNHDA, CDR2 SQIVND (reference sequence). This CDR3 spans 15 amino acids. The V and J genes are TRBV19 and TRBJ2-7, with 10 bases lining up with TRBD2. This receptor was obtained from a male donor with esophageal squamous cell carcinoma. Source material: esophageal tumor tissue. The CDR3 coding sequence is TGTGCCAGTAGTGCCCGACTAGCGGGTACCCACGAGCGGTACTTC. Its translation is CASSARLAGTHERYF. Drawing the rest from reference TRBV19 and TRBJ2-7, the complete variable domain is DGGITQSPKYLFRKEGQNVTLSCEQNLNHDAMYWYRQDPGQGLRLIYYSQIVNDFQKGDIAEGYSVSREKKESFPLTVTSAQKNPTAFYLCASSARLAGTHERYFGPGTRLTVT.